A selection of T cell receptor beta chains follows, all from one sample in a study of cytomegalovirus exposure and HLA in healthy donors. Only in-frame clones appear in the TCRdb table, and some are missing; sequencing was by immunoSEQ multiplex PCR. Of over 150,000 clones listed, roughly 80% are singletons. Sequenced sample: PBMCs. The receptor set was obtained from a man aged 35 to 55 in good health and CMV-seronegative. Each CDR3 is given without its conserved first and last residue.

V gene: TRBV5-4; CDR3 protein: ASSSQPGLAGAADTQY
V gene: TRBV6-1; CDR3 protein: ASSEGGLAGGLGRETQY
V gene: TRBV12-5; CDR3 protein: ASGLGSGTGSTDTQY
V gene: TRBV19; CDR3 protein: ASRTGTGGGYT
V gene: TRBV6-5; CDR3 protein: ASFGGARELF
V gene: TRBV6-1; CDR3 protein: ASSEAGGSDVNEQF
V gene: TRBV7-3; CDR3 protein: ASSRSGGSETQY
V gene: TRBV19; CDR3 protein: ASSIHRDRGPKDTGELF
V gene: TRBV27; CDR3 protein: ASSLFGAGNEQF
V gene: TRBV6-1; CDR3 protein: ASSYRGEAF
V gene: TRBV2; CDR3 protein: ASRDIPTYEQY
V gene: TRBV7-3; CDR3 protein: ASSLAGGDTQY
V gene: TRBV5-6; CDR3 protein: ASSLGGQGVSYEQY
V gene: TRBV4-1; CDR3 protein: ASSQVTFRYTGELF
V gene: TRBV27; CDR3 protein: ASSLYGDREQY
V gene: TRBV6-4; CDR3 protein: ASSESSGGATGELF
V gene: TRBV18; CDR3 protein: ASSPLVETVEQY
V gene: TRBV25-1; CDR3 protein: ASSECPGPRSTGELF
V gene: TRBV6-5; CDR3 protein: ASRGTGGNTIY
V gene: TRBV11-2; CDR3 protein: ASSSPGLAGGSGELF
V gene: TRBV4-1; CDR3 protein: ASSRTGEVHEQY
V gene: TRBV7-4; CDR3 protein: ASSPWTGFSYGQY
V gene: TRBV15; CDR3 protein: ATSSRAPTSHDEQY
V gene: TRBV6-5; CDR3 protein: ASSYSITHGYT
V gene: TRBV28; CDR3 protein: ASSLPGQGSDEQY
V gene: TRBV5-6; CDR3 protein: ASSQRQGLEQH
V gene: TRBV20-1; CDR3 protein: SAMDRDEQY
V gene: TRBV23-1; CDR3 protein: ASSCSRGGGTDTQY
V gene: TRBV2; CDR3 protein: ASSEGLFAGGYTGELF
V gene: TRBV30; CDR3 protein: AWSPGTGGYEQY
V gene: TRBV4-3; CDR3 protein: ASSQDQASGNPHNEQF
V gene: TRBV5-5; CDR3 protein: ASSLFILQNSPLH
V gene: TRBV5-1; CDR3 protein: ASSLTGPNQPQH
V gene: TRBV6-5; CDR3 protein: ASTSGAAANTEAF
V gene: TRBV27; CDR3 protein: ASSLIDSSYNEQF
V gene: TRBV28; CDR3 protein: ASSSWGGTANSKNTIY
V gene: TRBV4-1; CDR3 protein: ASSQDRGKGSVDTQY
V gene: TRBV7-9; CDR3 protein: SSSFGSPPETQY
V gene: TRBV10-3; CDR3 protein: AILDSPSGNTIY
V gene: TRBV7-2; CDR3 protein: ASSLASTSGFLLPYEQY
V gene: TRBV4-2; CDR3 protein: ASSQVGLAGTHDTQY
V gene: TRBV11-2; CDR3 protein: ASSWDRGRETQY
V gene: TRBV7-9; CDR3 protein: ASSLSGSPNTEAF
V gene: TRBV2; CDR3 protein: ASSEDRGAGYGYT
V gene: TRBV11-2; CDR3 protein: ASSFQGARETQY
V gene: TRBV7-3; CDR3 protein: ASATGSGGNYEQY
V gene: TRBV18; CDR3 protein: ASSPPGLRGSAEAF
V gene: TRBV7-2; CDR3 protein: ASSPSELNTEAF
V gene: TRBV6-1; CDR3 protein: ASSRGSITGELF
V gene: TRBV6-1; CDR3 protein: ASSEFYEQY
V gene: TRBV28; CDR3 protein: ASSLQGIGHMNSPLH
V gene: TRBV2; CDR3 protein: ASRYGNYGYT
V gene: TRBV27; CDR3 protein: ASSLTPNTGELF
V gene: TRBV28; CDR3 protein: ATSGLVGGELF
V gene: TRBV7-9; CDR3 protein: ASSFPTQETQY
V gene: TRBV27; CDR3 protein: ASSLAVAGGSYEQY
V gene: TRBV5-4; CDR3 protein: APSTGGRKETQY
V gene: TRBV19; CDR3 protein: ASSVSGTGPLQY
V gene: TRBV30; CDR3 protein: AWSRRSPDYNEQF
V gene: TRBV5-1; CDR3 protein: ASSFGGQGAYNEQF